The rows below give T cell receptor beta chains drawn from one sample of a study of response to subunit inactivated influenza vaccine. MiXCR, applied by TCRdb to the RT-PCR reads, yields one record per CDR3 protein. Of around 750,000 distinct CDR3 sequences listed, 21% are singletons. The material was PBMCs from blood, obtained roughly 5 days after vaccination. These receptors were taken from a man aged 45 to 65 who received an inactivated influenza vaccine. The CDR3 runs from the conserved cysteine through the conserved F or W. D genes are given only for firm matches. Clone size is shown for a subset of rows, as once, few, many or a class of expanded clone.

. | few | TRBJ2-2 | TRBV6-5 | TGTGCCAGCAGCACCGGTCTCGGGGAGCTGTTTTTT | CASSTGLGELFF
. | few | TRBJ2-2 | TRBV24-1 | TGTGCCACCAGTGACCTGGACAGTGGGGAGCTGTTTTTT | CATSDLDSGELFF
. | . | TRBJ2-2 | TRBV5-5 | TGTGCCAGCAGGTTGGCGGCCCATTCCACCGGGGAGCTGTTTTTT | CASRLAAHSTGELFF
. | few | TRBJ2-1 | TRBV3-1 | TGTGCCAGCAGCCAAGTTGAGGAGCAGTTCTTC | CASSQVEEQFF
. | . | TRBJ2-7 | TRBV29-1 | TGCAGCGTAGCTAGCGACTACGAGCAGTACTTC | CSVASDYEQYF
. | many | TRBJ2-5 | TRBV11-2 | TGTGCCAGCACCTCCTCGCCCTGGGAAGGGGAGACCCAGTACTTC | CASTSSPWEGETQYF
. | . | TRBJ1-1 | TRBV12-2 | TGTGCAAGTCGCTTCACGACAGGTATGAACACTGAAGCTTTCTTT | CASRFTTGMNTEAFF
TRBD2 | . | TRBJ2-7 | TRBV27 | TGTGCCAGCAGTCAACTAGCGGGAGTTTACGAGCAGTACTTC | CASSQLAGVYEQYF
TRBD1 | once | TRBJ2-5 | TRBV7-2 | TGTGCCAGCAGCCAGACAGGGGTTGGGGAGACCCAGTACTTC | CASSQTGVGETQYF
. | many | TRBJ2-1 | TRBV12-3/TRBV12-4 | TGTGCCAGCAGTCCTCTCTACAATGAGCAGTTCTTC | CASSPLYNEQFF
TRBD1 | . | TRBJ2-5 | TRBV10-3 | TGTGCCATCAGTGCGGGGACAGGTCAAGAGACCCAGTACTTC | CAISAGTGQETQYF
TRBD1 | . | TRBJ2-7 | TRBV7-9 | TGTGCCAGCAGCTCCAACAGGGGGGTTGGTTACGAGCAGTACTTC | CASSSNRGVGYEQYF
. | . | TRBJ1-1 | TRBV5-5 | TGTGCCAGCAGCATAACCGACGGGATGAACACTGAAGCTTTCTTT | CASSITDGMNTEAFF
TRBD1 | many | TRBJ2-7 | TRBV6-1 | TGTGCCAGCATGGGCAGGGGGACCTACGAGCAGTACTTC | CASMGRGTYEQYF
. | few | TRBJ1-6 | TRBV4-3 | TGCGCCAGCAGCCAAGTAGAGGGCGGGGGGGCTTCACCCCTCCACTTT | CASSQVEGGGASPLHF
TRBD1 | . | TRBJ1-6 | TRBV10-2 | TGCGCCAGCGCATTGTCCGGGACAGCCAATTCACCCCTCCACTTT | CASALSGTANSPLHF
TRBD2 | many | TRBJ2-7 | TRBV7-2 | TGTGCCAGCAGCCCGCGGACTAGCGGCTACGAGCAGTACTTC | CASSPRTSGYEQYF
TRBD2 | . | TRBJ2-1 | TRBV5-1 | TGCGCCAGCAGCGTGACTAGCCTCGATGAGCAGTTCTTC | CASSVTSLDEQFF
. | . | TRBJ2-1 | TRBV7-2 | TGTGCCAGCCAAACATCCGGAGGGTCCTACAATGAGCAGTTCTTC | CASQTSGGSYNEQFF
TRBD1 | . | TRBJ2-5 | TRBV6-1 | TGTGCCAGCAGCCCCCGGGACAGTGCGGTCCAAGAGACCCAGTACTTC | CASSPRDSAVQETQYF
. | . | TRBJ1-1 | TRBV20-1 | TGCAGTGCTTGGGCCGGGGGTTTTAACACTGAAGCTTTCTTT | CSAWAGGFNTEAFF
. | few | TRBJ2-5 | TRBV20-1 | TGCAGTGCCCGACAGGCACAAGAGACCCAGTACTTC | CSARQAQETQYF
. | . | TRBJ2-4 | TRBV6-2/TRBV6-3 | TGTGCCAGCAGTTACGGACTGGACTCAAGAGGGATTCAGTACTTC | CASSYGLDSRGIQYF
TRBD2 | . | TRBJ2-7 | TRBV7-9 | TGTGCCAGCAGCTTCGGACTAGCGGGAGGCCCCTACGAGCAGTACTTC | CASSFGLAGGPYEQYF
. | . | TRBJ2-3 | TRBV5-5 | TGTGCCAGCAGCTGGAGATTTGGTAGGGCAGATACGCAGTATTTT | CASSWRFGRADTQYF
TRBD1 | once | TRBJ2-5 | TRBV6-1 | TGTGCCAGCAGTGAATTACAGATCCAGGGGGCAGGAGAGACCCAGTACTTC | CASSELQIQGAGETQYF
. | . | TRBJ2-1 | TRBV7-3 | TGTGCCAGCAGCTTTGGTCCCTCGCCCGATGAGCAGTTCTTC | CASSFGPSPDEQFF
. | . | TRBJ2-1 | TRBV20-1 | TGCAGTGCTAGAGAGCAAAATCAGGGCGCTGGTCGAATCAATGAGCAGTTCTTC | CSAREQNQGAGRINEQFF
. | . | TRBJ2-1 | TRBV5-1 | TGCGCCAGCAGCTTGGCTACCGGGACTTCCCCAAGACGCTCCTACAATGAGCAGTTCTTC | CASSLATGTSPRRSYNEQFF
TRBD1 | few | TRBJ2-7 | TRBV29-1 | TGCAGCGTGAGGGGGACAGGGTTCTACGAGCAGTACTTC | CSVRGTGFYEQYF
. | few | TRBJ2-7 | TRBV3-1 | TGTGCCAGCAGCCAATCAGCAGCCGGCACGGACGAGCAGTACTTC | CASSQSAAGTDEQYF
TRBD1 | . | TRBJ2-2 | TRBV6-2/TRBV6-3 | TGTGCCAGCAACGGCCGGGACAGGGCTCGGACCGGGGAGCTGTTTTTT | CASNGRDRARTGELFF
TRBD1 | . | TRBJ2-5 | TRBV2 | TGTGCCAGCAGACAGGGACAGATTTCGGAGACCCAGTACTTC | CASRQGQISETQYF
. | . | TRBJ2-7 | TRBV27 | TGTGCCAGCAGACTAGGTCCGGAAGAAAACTACGAGCAGTACTTC | CASRLGPEENYEQYF
TRBD2 | few | TRBJ2-1 | TRBV20-1 | TGCAGTGCTAGAGACGGGGGGGCCGTTAGATATGAGCAGTTCTTC | CSARDGGAVRYEQFF
. | few | TRBJ2-5 | TRBV6-5 | TGTGCCAGCAGTTACGGACATAGGGAGACCCAGTACTTC | CASSYGHRETQYF
TRBD2 | few | TRBJ2-5 | TRBV7-3 | TGTGCCAGCAGCTTAGCGGGAGCAGGAGAGACCCAGTACTTC | CASSLAGAGETQYF
TRBD1 | . | TRBJ2-1 | TRBV20-1 | TGCAGTGCTAGAACCGGGACAGGGGCCTACAATGAGCAGTTCTTC | CSARTGTGAYNEQFF
TRBD1 | few | TRBJ2-7 | TRBV12-3/TRBV12-4 | TGTGCCAGCGGGGAGGGACAGGGGGACTACGAGCAGTACTTC | CASGEGQGDYEQYF
TRBD2 | few | TRBJ2-7 | TRBV20-1 | TGCAGTGCAAGGGGACTAGACCCATCCTACGAGCAGTACTTC | CSARGLDPSYEQYF
TRBD2 | . | TRBJ2-1 | TRBV20-1 | TGCAGTGCCCTAAGCGGGAGTGAGCAGTTCTTC | CSALSGSEQFF
TRBD2 | few | TRBJ2-5 | TRBV6-2/TRBV6-3 | TGTGCCAGCAGTTACGCGCTAGCGGAAGGGGAGACCCAGTACTTC | CASSYALAEGETQYF
TRBD1 | many | TRBJ2-7 | TRBV20-1 | TGCAGTGCTAGACCGCTGACAGGGGTATTGTACGAGCAGTACTTC | CSARPLTGVLYEQYF
. | . | TRBJ1-1 | TRBV20-1 | TGCAGTGCTAATACGGTCGGCATTCAGGCTGAAGCTTTCTTT | CSANTVGIQAEAFF
. | few | TRBJ1-5 | TRBV28 | TGTGCCAGCAGTTTCCGTCTTGAGGGGCTTGAACCCCAGCATTTT | CASSFRLEGLEPQHF
TRBD2 | few | TRBJ2-1 | TRBV10-3 | TGTGCCATCAGTGAGTCCCGGGAGGGGAATGAGCAGTTCTTC | CAISESREGNEQFF
TRBD1 | . | TRBJ2-3 | TRBV6-2/TRBV6-3 | TGTGCCAGCAGTCCCCACCGGGACAGGGTCCCAGATACGCAGTATTTT | CASSPHRDRVPDTQYF
. | . | TRBJ2-3 | TRBV2 | TGTGCCAGCAGTGTGCGAGACCTGCGCACAGATACGCAGTATTTT | CASSVRDLRTDTQYF
. | few | TRBJ1-6 | TRBV12-3/TRBV12-4 | TGTGCCAGCACCCAACGCGGGGGAGGGCTTAATTCACCCCTCCACTTT | CASTQRGGGLNSPLHF
TRBD1 | . | TRBJ2-7 | TRBV7-2 | TGTGCCAGCAGCTTAGGGCCGGGACAGATTTACGAGCAGTACTTC | CASSLGPGQIYEQYF
. | . | TRBJ2-5 | TRBV5-1 | TGCGCCAGCAGCCCGGCGGGGGCTCAAGAGACCCAGTACTTC | CASSPAGAQETQYF
. | many | TRBJ1-1 | TRBV7-3 | TGTGCCAGCAGCTTAACGGCGGACACTGAAGCTTTCTTT | CASSLTADTEAFF
TRBD1 | . | TRBJ1-2 | TRBV15 | TGTGCCACCAGCAGAGATTTGGGGACAGCTCGGTATGGCTACACCTTC | CATSRDLGTARYGYTF
. | . | TRBJ2-2 | TRBV2 | TGTGCCAGCAGTGAGGCGGACAGTTACACCGGGGAGCTGTTTTTT | CASSEADSYTGELFF